This record concerns one T cell receptor beta chain sequence. This record belongs to a study of technical replicates of blood from several donors. Generated by immunoSEQ multiplex PCR, the TCRdb table keeps only in-frame clones and is missing some. Here the sample spans 70,000 to 85,000 clones, around 97% being singletons. CDR1 WSHSY and CDR2 SAAADI come from the germline V gene. The CDR3 has 11 amino acids. V was clipped by 0 bases and J by 14 bases; unmatched bases: 1. Sequencing was done on a sample of T cells isolated from PBMCs. This sequence originates from a human donor in good health. The chain links TRBV10-2 to TRBJ2-1; TRBD2 matches at 7 bases. CDR3 coding DNA: TGCGCCAGCAGTGAGTCGGGACTAAAGTTCTTC. It encodes CASSESGLKFF.